This T cell receptor beta chain was found in a study of cytomegalovirus exposure and HLA in healthy donors. Findings and caveats of the study: Cytomegalovirus status, reportedly, was diagnosed with high specificity and sensitivity by the classifier. The authors later found TCR association rates varying by HLA locus, with DRB1 most and HLA-C fewest. HLA-A and HLA-B allele assignments for most subjects were reportedly predicted accurately using TCR beta sequences.

Trimming removed 1 base at V and 7 bases at J, with 11 bases between. This CDR3 is built from 15 residues. Germline values: CDR1 MNHNS, CDR2 SASEGT. Primers for the PCR totalled 60 Vbeta and 13 Jbeta. Sequenced by immunoSEQ multiplex PCR; TCRdb stores in-frame clones only, minus some. The table includes some 140,000 clones, approximately 75% detected once. Concerning this clone itself: What it recognizes is unknown.

Donors likely had unrecorded immune exposures despite being nominally healthy when sampled. The TCR comes from a man aged 45-65 years in good health and CMV-seropositive. Input material: PBMCs. V and J are TRBV6-1 and TRBJ1-6, with D perhaps matching TRBD1 (5 bases). The CDR3 DNA sequence: TGTGCCAGCAGTGAAGGGACCCGGGGGAATTCACCCCTCCACTTT. As protein: CASSEGTRGNSPLHF.